This is a list of T cell receptor beta chains from one sample in a study of cytomegalovirus exposure and HLA in healthy donors. Assay used: immunoSEQ multiplex PCR; TCRdb lists only in-frame clones, some missing. Of about 120,000 clones in the sample, 9.5% were seen once. Material: PBMCs. All receptors come from a young man in good health and CMV-seronegative. Both conserved end residues are trimmed from each CDR3. The order of the fields is V gene, CDR3 protein.

>TRBV29-1
SVDLGGRVGDTQY
>TRBV7-2
ASSSQTRSGDEQF
>TRBV5-4
ASSPARGRTGELF
>TRBV11-2
ASSSVLVSYEQY
>TRBV6-5
ASSYRGRVYEQY
>TRBV4-3
ASSQDVGGSNQPQH
>TRBV4-1
ASSQAAAELEQY
>TRBV7-9
ASSPRGTVTYEQY
>TRBV9
ASSAYGIANTGELF
>TRBV5-1
ASSRWTSGGVEDTQY
>TRBV27
ASSYSQGARSYEQY
>TRBV15
ATSRGSWGDGELF
>TRBV25-1
ASSRGSNYGYT